Sequencing of this TCR beta chain was carried out in a study of T cell repertoires in cytomegalovirus infection. Points from the study as a whole: The ex vivo response showed dominance by HLA-C-restricted CMV-specific TCR beta clonotypes.

MiXCR, applied by TCRdb to the reads, yields one record per CDR3 protein. Of more than 400,000 distinct CDR3 sequences in the sample, about 30% were seen once. CDR1 is SQVTM, CDR2 ANQGSEA, per germline. CDR3 length equals 13 residues. V lost 7 bases to trimming and J lost 5 bases; unmatched junction nucleotides: 5. This clonotype came up a few times. Antigen specificity is unknown. The receptor was derived from a human donor in good health (CMV status not recorded). Some clones in this sample may be carry-over from other donors' samples. The sequencing input was PBMCs. The chain links TRBV29-1 to TRBJ2-2; 9 bases match TRBD1. The CDR3 DNA reads TGCAGCGGACGGACAGGGGCTACCGGGGAGCTGTTTTTT. Residues: CSGRTGATGELFF.